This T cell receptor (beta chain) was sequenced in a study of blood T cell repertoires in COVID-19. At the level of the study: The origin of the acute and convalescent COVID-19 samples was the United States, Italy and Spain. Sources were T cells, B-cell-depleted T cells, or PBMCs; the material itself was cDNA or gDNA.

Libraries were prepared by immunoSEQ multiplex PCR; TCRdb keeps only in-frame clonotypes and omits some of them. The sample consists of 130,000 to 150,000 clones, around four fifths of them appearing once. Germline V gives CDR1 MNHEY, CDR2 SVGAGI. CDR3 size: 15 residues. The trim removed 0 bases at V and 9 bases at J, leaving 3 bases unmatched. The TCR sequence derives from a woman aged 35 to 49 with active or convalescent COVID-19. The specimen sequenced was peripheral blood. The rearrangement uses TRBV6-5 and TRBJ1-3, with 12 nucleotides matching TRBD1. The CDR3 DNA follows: TGTGCCAGCAGTTACTCGGGACAGGGGGCCGGCACCATATATTTT. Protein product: CASSYSGQGAGTIYF.